A single sample is the source of the 32 T cell receptor beta chains below, sequenced in a study of blood T cells in healthy people across ages. The second PCR ran about 6 to 11 cycles with a sample-barcoded 5' primer and J-beta primers. From the 5' RACE reads, TCRdb called clonotypes with MiXCR, one entry per CDR3 protein. The table includes approximately 810,000 distinct CDR3 sequences, 29% detected once. Specimen: blood. These receptors were collected from a woman over 75 in good health.

This clonotype was observed many times. The gene calls are TRBV7-8 and TRBJ2-1; D may match TRBD1 or TRBD2 (5 bases each). Trimming shortened V by 5 bases and J by 6 bases, and 14 bases separated the two germline ends. CDR1 SGHVS and CDR2 FQNEAQ come from the germline V gene. The CDR3 runs to 14 residues. CDR3 nucleotides: TGTGCCAGCAGCCGAGAGAGGGGTCTCAATGAGCAGTTCTTC. Its translation is CASSRERGLNEQFF.

This clonotype was picked up many times. This CDR3 is CSVEGNEQFF. The CDR3 bases are TGCAGCGTTGAAGGCAATGAGCAGTTCTTC. This sequence joins TRBV29-1 and TRBJ2-1; D call uncertain. The CDR3 is 10 amino acids. Germline-derived CDR1 and CDR2 are SQVTM and ANQGSEA. Trimming stripped 1 base from V and 6 bases from J, with 1 base between.

The chain uses TRBV24-1 and TRBJ1-1, with D tentatively TRBD1 (6 bases). The germline V and J ends were trimmed by 7 bases and 4 bases, with 12 bases remaining between them. The germline V gene encodes CDR1 KGHDR and CDR2 SFDVKD. The CDR3 length is 13 residues. CDR3 DNA sequence: TGTGCCACCAGGGCAGGGGAGGGCACTGAAGCTTTCTTT. Amino acid sequence: CATRAGEGTEAFF.

This clonotype was detected ten times or more. This sequence may be a read error, since a much larger clone differs from it by one base. This sequence joins TRBV14 and TRBJ2-1; weak D call: TRBD1 (5 bases). This CDR3 contains 13 residues. In germline, CDR1 is SGHDN, CDR2 FVKESK. Trimming left V 8 bases short and J 1 base short, with 9 bases between. The CDR3, as DNA: TGTGCCAGCGGCCGACAGTCCTACAATGAGCAGTTCTTC. Its protein is CASGRQSYNEQFF.

This clonotype was counted a single time. This chain joins TRBV6-2 or TRBV6-3 and TRBJ1-1; D ambiguous. With 6 bases removed from V and 3 bases from J, the gap between germline ends came to 8 bases. The CDR3 sequence is 12 residues long. Germline assignment: CDR1 MNHEY and CDR2 SVGEGT. The CDR3 is CASRRRYTEAFF. In DNA, the CDR3 is TGTGCCAGCAGAAGACGCTACACTGAAGCTTTCTTT.

This clonotype was detected ten times or more. The chain is built from TRBV6-5 and TRBJ1-4; D is unresolved. With 0 bases removed from V and 8 bases from J, the gap between germline ends came to 7 bases. Germline loops: CDR1 MNHEY, CDR2 SVGAGI. The CDR3 is 13 residues long. The CDR3 bases are TGTGCCAGCAGTTACTCTGGGCGGGAAAAACTGTTTTTT. Encoded protein: CASSYSGREKLFF.

This clonotype was seen repeatedly, ten times or more. V gene TRBV6-1 combines with J gene TRBJ2-7; TRBD1 matches 8 bases. The ends lost 3 bases at V and 3 bases at J; junction bases unmatched: 4. CDR1 and CDR2 (germline): MNHNS, SASEGT. CDR3 size: 14 residues. The CDR3 DNA sequence: TGTGCCAGCAGTGATGGTACAGGGGGCTACGAGCAGTACTTC. Protein: CASSDGTGGYEQYF.

CDR3 region: CSARETTGRNYGYTF. The CDR3, as DNA: TGCAGTGCTAGAGAAACGACAGGGAGAAACTATGGCTACACCTTC. The gene calls are TRBV20-1 and TRBJ1-2; 7 bases are a match to TRBD1. With V trimmed by 0 bases and J by 2 bases, 6 bases remained unmatched. The CDR3 totals 15 residues. Per germline, CDR1 DFQATT and CDR2 SNEGSKA (reference sequence).

Remarks on this clonotype: Since no conserved phenylalanine or tryptophan closes the CDR3, a read error is the likely cause. The chain links TRBV5-1 to TRBJ2-5; D ambiguous. Trimming removed 4 bases from V and 5 bases from J, with 12 bases in between. This CDR3 is 13 amino acids long. Germline CDR1 reads SGHRS; CDR2 reads YFSETQ. The CDR3 DNA sequence: TGCGCCAGCAGCCCTACCAATTCGGAGACCCAGTACTTA. Protein product: CASSPTNSETQYL.

This clonotype was seen at least ten times. The J gene is TRBJ2-1, the V gene TRBV7-2; 12 bases are shared with TRBD2. Germline V gives CDR1 SGHTA, CDR2 FQGNSA. V was pared by 5 bases and J by 3 bases, with 5 bases of the junction left unmatched. The CDR3 runs 16 residues. In DNA, the CDR3 is TGTGCCAGCAGCCCCCGGACTAGCGGGGACTACAATGAGCAGTTCTTC. Protein sequence: CASSPRTSGDYNEQFF.

This clonotype was picked up many times. This chain connects TRBV7-9 to TRBJ2-7; weak D call: TRBD1 (5 bases). Germline V gene data show CDR1 as SEHNR and CDR2 as FQNEAQ (reference sequence). The CDR3 is made up of 14 amino acids. V dropped 5 bases and J dropped 2 bases, with 13 bases sitting between them. CDR3 loop: CASSRVQETYEQYF. CDR3 bases: TGTGCCAGCAGCCGTGTACAGGAAACCTACGAGCAGTACTTC.

This clonotype was seen ten or more times. The chain has TRBV5-6 and TRBJ2-3, with D possibly TRBD2 on 6 matching bases. Germline assignment: CDR1 SGHDT and CDR2 YYEEEE. The CDR3 is made up of 13 amino acids. With 4 bases removed from V and 4 bases from J, the gap between germline ends came to 10 bases. In DNA form, the CDR3 reads TGTGCCAGCAGCACGGGACTGCCAGATACGCAGTATTTT. Protein product: CASSTGLPDTQYF.

This clonotype was seen at least ten times. This chain joins TRBV20-1 and TRBJ2-5; D is unclear. This CDR3 comprises 12 residues. The V gene's germline CDR1 is DFQATT and CDR2 SNEGSKA (reference sequence). V shed 0 bases and J shed 5 bases, with 7 bases lying between them. The CDR3 DNA reads TGCAGTGCTAGAGAGGACGGTGAGACCCAGTACTTC. Translated: CSAREDGETQYF.

This chain uses TRBV7-2 with TRBJ1-3; 9 bases map to TRBD1. Germline-derived CDR1 and CDR2 are SGHTA and FQGNSA. Trimming at V came to 5 bases and at J to 0 bases, leaving 5 bases not matched to a gene. This CDR3 has 16 residues. CDR3 DNA: TGTGCCAGCAGCCCCGGGACAGGGAGCTCTGGAAACACCATATATTTT. This translates into CASSPGTGSSGNTIYF.

Turning to this clonotype: With a much larger clone just one base away, this may be a read error. The V gene is TRBV7-6, the J gene TRBJ2-7; D gene unclear. The CDR3 contains 15 residues. V was cut by 1 base and J by 3 bases, with 13 bases left in between. Germline CDR1 is SGHVS and CDR2 is FNYEAQ. The CDR3 coding sequence is TGTGCCAGCAGCTTAGTTATGCAGGACCACTACGAGCAGTACTTC. It is translated as CASSLVMQDHYEQYF.

The table lists this clonotype with many counts. The chain is built from TRBV6-5 and TRBJ2-5, with TRBD2 matching 16 bases. Trimming cost V 0 bases and J 3 bases; bases outside gene matches: 4. The CDR3 runs 18 residues. Germline CDR1 reads MNHEY; CDR2 reads SVGAGI. CDR3 sequence: CASSYSGLAGGREETQYF. The CDR3 region has the DNA TGTGCCAGCAGTTACTCGGGACTAGCGGGGGGGCGGGAAGAGACCCAGTACTTC.

With respect to this clonotype: A clone one base away is much larger, so this may be a read error. This sequence joins TRBV20-1 and TRBJ1-1; tentative D call: TRBD1 (6 bases). The V gene lost 4 bases and the J gene lost 1 base, with 7 bases spanning the gap. In germline, CDR1 is DFQATT, CDR2 SNEGSKA (reference sequence). This CDR3 comprises 12 residues. The CDR3 region has the DNA TGCAGTGCTATGGACAGGAACACTGAAGCTTTCTTT. It codes for CSAMDRNTEAFF.

This clonotype turned up a few times. This chain connects TRBV12-3 or TRBV12-4 to TRBJ2-3; D unclear. Trimming removed 5 bases from V and 4 bases from J, with 10 bases in between. The CDR3 spans 13 residues. DNA for the CDR3: TGTGCCAGCAGTCCAACCCCCGCAGATACGCAGTATTTT. The encoded protein is CASSPTPADTQYF.

There are many counts of this clonotype. This rearrangement joins TRBV7-2 to TRBJ2-5; either TRBD1 or TRBD2 may supply D (5 bases each). Germline V gives CDR1 SGHTA, CDR2 FQGNSA. The V gene lost 5 bases and the J gene lost 4 bases, with 11 bases spanning the gap. CDR3 length: 13 amino acids. This CDR3 reads CASSPDGGETQYF. In DNA, the CDR3 is TGTGCCAGCAGCCCCGATGGGGGAGAGACCCAGTACTTC.

This chain links TRBV6-2 or TRBV6-3 with TRBJ2-3; D is undetermined. The ends were cut back, 0 bases at V and 11 bases at J, with 12 bases in the middle. The CDR3 loop spans 13 amino acids. Per the germline V gene, CDR1 is MNHEY and CDR2 is SVGEGT. In DNA form, the CDR3 reads TGTGCCAGCAGTTACTCCTCCGTTGACTGGCAGTATTTT. Residues: CASSYSSVDWQYF.

This chain joins TRBV11-2 and TRBJ2-3, with a possible D match to TRBD1 (5 bases). V lost 5 bases and J lost 0, with 12 bases in between. CDR1 and CDR2 from the germline V gene are SGHAT and FQNNGV. The CDR3 sequence is 15 residues long. CDR3 sequence reads: CASSRQYISTDTQYF. In DNA form, the CDR3 reads TGTGCCAGCAGCCGACAGTACATTAGCACAGATACGCAGTATTTT.

This clonotype has ten or more counts. This chain links TRBV5-1 with TRBJ2-1, with TRBD2 matching 9 bases. The CDR3 sequence is 15 residues long. Germline V gives CDR1 SGHRS, CDR2 YFSETQ. V gave up 4 bases and J gave up 4 bases; unmatched junction bases: 6. CDR3 sequence (DNA): TGCGCCAGCAGCCCTTGGCTAGCGGGGTACAATGAGCAGTTCTTC. Its translation is CASSPWLAGYNEQFF.

This clonotype has ten or more counts. The V gene is TRBV20-1, the J gene TRBJ1-2; D not certain. The CDR3 is 12 amino acids. V was shortened by 2 bases and J by 2 bases, with 6 bases between the two germline ends. In germline, CDR1 is DFQATT, CDR2 SNEGSKA (reference sequence). DNA for the CDR3: TGCAGTGCTAGATGGGCGAACTATGGCTACACCTTC. It translates to CSARWANYGYTF.

This chain connects TRBV7-2 to TRBJ2-7; no clear D. CDR1 is SGHTA, CDR2 FQGNSA, per germline. The V end was cut by 8 bases, the J end by 4 bases, with 12 bases between. The CDR3 totals 12 residues. The CDR3 here is CASGKDGYEQYF. The CDR3 region has the DNA TGTGCCAGCGGAAAGGACGGTTACGAGCAGTACTTC.

There are a few counts of this clonotype. This chain joins TRBV11-2 and TRBJ1-4, with no clear D. V was shortened by 0 bases and J by 3 bases, with 8 bases between the two germline ends. The CDR3 runs 15 residues. Germline-derived CDR1 and CDR2 are SGHAT and FQNNGV. The CDR3 region has the DNA TGTGCCAGCAGCTTAGATCTGCAGTCTAATGAAAAACTGTTTTTT. Residues: CASSLDLQSNEKLFF.

The rearrangement uses TRBV5-1 and TRBJ2-6; 8 bases line up with TRBD1. The CDR3 consists of 17 residues. Trimming at V came to 3 bases and at J to 0 bases, leaving 5 bases not matched to a gene. CDR1 SGHRS and CDR2 YFSETQ come from the germline V gene. The CDR3 sequence: CASSSGTGYSGANVLTF. CDR3 DNA sequence: TGCGCCAGCAGCTCCGGGACAGGCTACTCTGGGGCCAACGTCCTGACTTTC. The whole variable domain, filled in from reference TRBV5-1 and TRBJ2-6, reads KAGVTQTPRYLIKTRGQQVTLSCSPISGHRSVSWYQQTPGQGLQFLFEYFSETQRNKGNFPGRFSGRQFSNSRSEMNVSTLELGDSALYLCASSSGTGYSGANVLTFGAGSRLTVL.

The CDR3 DNA reads TGTGCCAGCAGTTACGTAGCGGGAGCTGTTGGGGACTACGAGCAGTACTTC. The encoded protein is CASSYVAGAVGDYEQYF. V and J are TRBV6-6 and TRBJ2-7; TRBD2 agrees at 9 bases. Germline trimming cut 2 bases from V and 3 bases from J; bases unmatched to any gene: 11. The CDR3 runs to 17 residues. Germline V CDR1 and CDR2: MNHNY, SVGAGI (reference sequence).

On this clonotype: This may arise from a read error, as a much more abundant clone is one base away. The chain carries TRBV5-1 and TRBJ2-7, with TRBD2 matching 15 bases. The CDR3 runs to 14 residues. V shed 7 bases and J 7 bases; nucleotides not matched to a gene: 6. Germline V gives CDR1 SGHRS, CDR2 YFSETQ. The CDR3 sequence: CASGLAGGHNEQYF. CDR3 in DNA: TGCGCCAGCGGACTAGCGGGGGGGCACAATGAGCAGTACTTC.

The chain uses TRBV6-6 and TRBJ2-2, with no clear D. Trimming pared 2 bases from V and 6 bases from J, leaving 7 bases between. Germline CDR1 is MNHNY and CDR2 is SVGAGI (reference sequence). The CDR3 length is 13 residues. The CDR3 loop reads CASSYHNPGELFF. CDR3 DNA: TGTGCCAGCAGTTACCATAATCCCGGGGAGCTGTTTTTT.

Turning to this clonotype: This may come from a read error, since a much larger clone is one base off. The CDR3 sequence: CASSPFGGRETQFF. CDR3 DNA: TGTGCCAGCAGCCCCTTCGGGGGGCGTGAGACCCAGTTCTTC. This sequence joins TRBV7-2 and TRBJ2-1; possibly TRBD2 for D (7 bases). V lost 5 bases to trimming and J lost 13 bases, with 21 bases between them. CDR1 and CDR2 (germline): SGHTA, FQGNSA. This CDR3 contains 14 residues.

The sample holds a few counts of this clonotype. J is TRBJ1-5 and V is TRBV12-3 or TRBV12-4; 10 nucleotides line up with TRBD1. V lost 1 base and J lost 5; bases outside the gene matches: 2. This CDR3 is built from 15 residues. The chain's CDR3 is CASSLGDRGDQPQHF. The CDR3 region has the DNA TGTGCCAGCAGTTTAGGGGACAGGGGCGATCAGCCCCAGCATTTT.

This clonotype was detected many times. The chain links TRBV6-1 to TRBJ2-7; tentatively, D is TRBD1 or TRBD2 (6 bases each). The CDR3 length is 13 residues. Per the germline V gene, CDR1 is MNHNS and CDR2 is SASEGT. V lost 5 bases and J lost 4, with 12 bases in between. The CDR3 here is CASSRTGRYEQYF. Written as DNA, the CDR3 is TGTGCCAGCAGTCGAACAGGGAGGTACGAGCAGTACTTC.